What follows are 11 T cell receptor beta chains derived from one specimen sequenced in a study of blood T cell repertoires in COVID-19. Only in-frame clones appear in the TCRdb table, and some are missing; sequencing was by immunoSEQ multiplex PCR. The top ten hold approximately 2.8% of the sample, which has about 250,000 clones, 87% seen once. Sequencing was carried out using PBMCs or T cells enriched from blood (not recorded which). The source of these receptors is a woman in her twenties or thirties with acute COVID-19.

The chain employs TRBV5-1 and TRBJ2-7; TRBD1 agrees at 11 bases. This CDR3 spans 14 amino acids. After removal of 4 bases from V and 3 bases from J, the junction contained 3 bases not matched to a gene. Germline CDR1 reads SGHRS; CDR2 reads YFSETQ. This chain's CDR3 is CASSQGQGDYEQYF. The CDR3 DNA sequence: TGCGCCAGCAGCCAGGGACAGGGGGACTACGAGCAGTACTTC. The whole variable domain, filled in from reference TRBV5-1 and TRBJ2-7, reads KAGVTQTPRYLIKTRGQQVTLSCSPISGHRSVSWYQQTPGQGLQFLFEYFSETQRNKGNFPGRFSGRQFSNSRSEMNVSTLELGDSALYLCASSQGQGDYEQYFGPGTRLTVT.

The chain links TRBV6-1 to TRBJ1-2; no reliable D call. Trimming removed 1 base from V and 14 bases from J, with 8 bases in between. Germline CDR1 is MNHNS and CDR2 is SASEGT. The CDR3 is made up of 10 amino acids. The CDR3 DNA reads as TGTGCCAGCAGTGAAGAACTCCTAACCTTC. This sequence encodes CASSEELLTF.

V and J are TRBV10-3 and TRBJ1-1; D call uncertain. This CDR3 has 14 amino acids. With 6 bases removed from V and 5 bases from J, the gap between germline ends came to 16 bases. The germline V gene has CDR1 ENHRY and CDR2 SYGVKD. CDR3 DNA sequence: TGTGCCATCAGCCTCGGAAGGCTAGATACTGAAGCTTTCTTT. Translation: CAISLGRLDTEAFF.

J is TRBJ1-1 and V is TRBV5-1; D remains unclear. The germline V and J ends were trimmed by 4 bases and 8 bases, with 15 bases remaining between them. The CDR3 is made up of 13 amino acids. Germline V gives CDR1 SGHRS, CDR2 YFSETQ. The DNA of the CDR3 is TGCGCCAGCAGCGGGCCTGGAACACTGGAAGCTTTCTTT. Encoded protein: CASSGPGTLEAFF.

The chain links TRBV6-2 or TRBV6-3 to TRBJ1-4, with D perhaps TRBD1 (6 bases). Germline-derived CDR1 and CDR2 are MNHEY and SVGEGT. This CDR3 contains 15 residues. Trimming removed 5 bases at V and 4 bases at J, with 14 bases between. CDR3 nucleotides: TGTGCCAGCAGTCCCCCGGGACACCTTAATGAAAAACTGTTTTTT. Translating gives CASSPPGHLNEKLFF.

This CDR3 is CASSLGPGRDTGELFF. The CDR3 DNA sequence: TGTGCCAGCAGCTTGGGGCCAGGGCGTGACACCGGGGAGCTGTTTTTT. The rearrangement uses TRBV5-4 and TRBJ2-2; D might be TRBD1 (5 bases). The V end lost 0 bases, the J end lost 3 bases, and 12 bases lay between the germline ends. From germline, CDR1 is SGHNT and CDR2 YYREEE (reference sequence). The CDR3 loop spans 16 amino acids.

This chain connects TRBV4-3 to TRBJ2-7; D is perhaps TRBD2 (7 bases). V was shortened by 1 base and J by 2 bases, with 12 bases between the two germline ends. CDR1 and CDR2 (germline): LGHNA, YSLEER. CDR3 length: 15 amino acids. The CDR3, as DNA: TGCGCCAGCAGCCAAGCAGGCGGGGGCACCTACGAGCAGTACTTC. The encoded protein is CASSQAGGGTYEQYF.

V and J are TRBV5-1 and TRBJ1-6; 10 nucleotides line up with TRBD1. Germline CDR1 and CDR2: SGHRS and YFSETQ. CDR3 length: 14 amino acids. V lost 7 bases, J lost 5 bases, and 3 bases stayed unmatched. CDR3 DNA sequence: TGCGCCAGCCGCGGGACAGGGGATAATTCACCCCTCCACTTT. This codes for CASRGTGDNSPLHF. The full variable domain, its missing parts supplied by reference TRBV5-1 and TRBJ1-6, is KAGVTQTPRYLIKTRGQQVTLSCSPISGHRSVSWYQQTPGQGLQFLFEYFSETQRNKGNFPGRFSGRQFSNSRSEMNVSTLELGDSALYLCASRGTGDNSPLHFGNGTRLTVT.

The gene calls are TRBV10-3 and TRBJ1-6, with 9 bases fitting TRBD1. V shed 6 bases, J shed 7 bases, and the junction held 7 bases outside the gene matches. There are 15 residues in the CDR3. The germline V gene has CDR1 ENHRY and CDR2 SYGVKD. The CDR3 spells CAISPGTGLNSPLHF. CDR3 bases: TGTGCCATCAGCCCCGGGACAGGGTTAAATTCACCCCTCCACTTT.

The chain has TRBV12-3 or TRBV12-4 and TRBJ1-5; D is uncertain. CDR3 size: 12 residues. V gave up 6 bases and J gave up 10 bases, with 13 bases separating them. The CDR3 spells CASSYIPIPQHF. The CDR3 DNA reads TGTGCCAGCAGCTATATCCCGATCCCCCAGCATTTT.

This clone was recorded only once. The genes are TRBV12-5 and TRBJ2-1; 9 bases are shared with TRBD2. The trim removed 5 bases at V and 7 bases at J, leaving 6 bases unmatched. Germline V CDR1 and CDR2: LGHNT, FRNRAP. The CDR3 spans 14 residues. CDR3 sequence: CASGGVAGVNEQFF. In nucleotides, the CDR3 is TGTGCTAGTGGTGGAGTAGCGGGGGTAAATGAGCAGTTCTTC.